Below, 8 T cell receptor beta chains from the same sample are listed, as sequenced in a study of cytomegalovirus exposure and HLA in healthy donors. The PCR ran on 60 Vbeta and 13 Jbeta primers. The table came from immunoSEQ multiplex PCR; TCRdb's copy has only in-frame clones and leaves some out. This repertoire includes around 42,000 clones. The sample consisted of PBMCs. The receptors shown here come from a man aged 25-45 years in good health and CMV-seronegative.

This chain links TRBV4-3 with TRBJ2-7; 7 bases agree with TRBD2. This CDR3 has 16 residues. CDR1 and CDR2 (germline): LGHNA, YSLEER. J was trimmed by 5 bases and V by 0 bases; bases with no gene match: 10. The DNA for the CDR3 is TGCGCCAGCAGCCAAGATAAAGACGGCGGGAGCGACGAGCAGTACTTC. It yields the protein CASSQDKDGGSDEQYF.

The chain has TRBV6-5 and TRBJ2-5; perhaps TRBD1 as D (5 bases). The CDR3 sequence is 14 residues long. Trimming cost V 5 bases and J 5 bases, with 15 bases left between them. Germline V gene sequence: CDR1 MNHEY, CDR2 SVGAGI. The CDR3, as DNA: TGTGCCAGCAGTAGGGGATTTTTGAGTGAGACCCAGTACTTC. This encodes CASSRGFLSETQYF.

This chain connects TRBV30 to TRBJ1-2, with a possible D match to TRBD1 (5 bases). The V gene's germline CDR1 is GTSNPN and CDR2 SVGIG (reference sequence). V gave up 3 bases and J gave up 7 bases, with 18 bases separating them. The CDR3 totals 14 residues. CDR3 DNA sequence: TGTGCCTGGAGGGGGGGTCCTCTCCTGGGTGGCTACACCTTC. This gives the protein CAWRGGPLLGGYTF. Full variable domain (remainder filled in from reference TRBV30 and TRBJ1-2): SQTIHQWPATLVQPVGSPLSLECTVEGTSNPNLYWYRQAAGRGLQLLFYSVGIGQISSEVPQNLSASRPQDRQFILSSKKLLLSDSGFYLCAWRGGPLLGGYTFGSGTRLTVV.

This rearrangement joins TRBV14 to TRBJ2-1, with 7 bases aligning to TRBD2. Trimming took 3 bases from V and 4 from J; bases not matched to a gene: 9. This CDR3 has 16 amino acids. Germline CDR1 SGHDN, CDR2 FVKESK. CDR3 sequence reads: CASSQGNSGIYNEQFF. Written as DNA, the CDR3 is TGTGCCAGCAGCCAGGGGAACAGCGGGATATACAATGAGCAGTTCTTC.

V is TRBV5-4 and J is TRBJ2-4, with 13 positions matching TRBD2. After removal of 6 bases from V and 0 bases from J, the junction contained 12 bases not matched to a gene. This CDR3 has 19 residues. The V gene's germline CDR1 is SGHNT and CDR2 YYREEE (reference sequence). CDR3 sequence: CASNSPGLAGRKAKNIQYF. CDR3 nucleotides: TGTGCCAGCAATTCCCCGGGACTAGCGGGGCGAAAAGCCAAAAACATTCAGTACTTC.

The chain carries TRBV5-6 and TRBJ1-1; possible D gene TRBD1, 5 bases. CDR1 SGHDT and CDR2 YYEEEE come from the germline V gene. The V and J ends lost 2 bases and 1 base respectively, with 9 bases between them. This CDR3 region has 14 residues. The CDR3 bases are TGTGCCAGCAGCTTTCTAGACAGGAACACTGAAGCTTTCTTT. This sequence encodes CASSFLDRNTEAFF.

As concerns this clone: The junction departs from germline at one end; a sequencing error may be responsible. For the CDR3, the DNA is TGTGCCAGTCCCTCAGCCCGGGGACAGGGGGACACTGAAGATTTCTTT. Translating gives CASPSARGQGDTEDFF. This rearrangement joins TRBV30 to TRBJ1-1, with 11 nucleotides matching TRBD1. This CDR3 has 16 amino acids. Germline V gene data show CDR1 as GTSNPN and CDR2 as SVGIG (reference sequence).

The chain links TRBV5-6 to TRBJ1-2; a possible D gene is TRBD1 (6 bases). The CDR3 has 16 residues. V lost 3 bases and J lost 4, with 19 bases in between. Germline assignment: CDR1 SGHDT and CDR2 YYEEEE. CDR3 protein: CASSSQRQETSYGYTF. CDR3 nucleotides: TGTGCCAGCAGCTCGCAACGACAGGAGACTTCCTATGGCTACACCTTC.